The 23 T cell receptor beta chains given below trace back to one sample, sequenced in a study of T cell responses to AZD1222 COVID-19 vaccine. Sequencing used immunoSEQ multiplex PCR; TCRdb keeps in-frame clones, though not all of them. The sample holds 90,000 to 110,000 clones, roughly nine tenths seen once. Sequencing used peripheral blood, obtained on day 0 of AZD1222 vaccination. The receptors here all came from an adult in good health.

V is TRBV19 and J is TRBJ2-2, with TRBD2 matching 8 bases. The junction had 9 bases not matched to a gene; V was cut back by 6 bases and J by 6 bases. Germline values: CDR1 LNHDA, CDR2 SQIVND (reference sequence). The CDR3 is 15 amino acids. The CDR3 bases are TGTGCCAGTAGAAGGCGGCGGGGGGAGGCCGGGGAGCTGTTTTTT. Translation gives CASRRRRGEAGELFF. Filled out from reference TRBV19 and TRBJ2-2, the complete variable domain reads DGGITQSPKYLFRKEGQNVTLSCEQNLNHDAMYWYRQDPGQGLRLIYYSQIVNDFQKGDIAEGYSVSREKKESFPLTVTSAQKNPTAFYLCASRRRRGEAGELFFGEGSRLTVL.

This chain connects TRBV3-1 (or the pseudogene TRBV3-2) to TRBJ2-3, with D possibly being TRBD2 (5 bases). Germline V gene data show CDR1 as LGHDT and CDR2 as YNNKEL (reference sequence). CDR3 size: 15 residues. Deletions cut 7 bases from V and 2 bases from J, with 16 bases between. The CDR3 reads CASTSSRTSTDTQYF. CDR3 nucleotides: TGTGCCAGCACGTCGTCTAGGACTTCCACAGATACGCAGTATTTT.

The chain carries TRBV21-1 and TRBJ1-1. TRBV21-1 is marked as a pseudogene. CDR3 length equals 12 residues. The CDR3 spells CASSTTAIGAFF. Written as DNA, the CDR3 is TGTGCCAGCAGCACTACGGCTATCGGGGCTTTCTTT.

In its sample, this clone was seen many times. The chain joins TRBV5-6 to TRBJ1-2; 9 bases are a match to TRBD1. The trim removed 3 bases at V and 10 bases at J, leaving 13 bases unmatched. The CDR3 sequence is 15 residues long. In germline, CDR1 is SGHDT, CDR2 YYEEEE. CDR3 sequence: CASSYGTGPGSDYTF. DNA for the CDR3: TGTGCCAGCAGCTACGGGACAGGGCCAGGGTCCGACTACACCTTC.

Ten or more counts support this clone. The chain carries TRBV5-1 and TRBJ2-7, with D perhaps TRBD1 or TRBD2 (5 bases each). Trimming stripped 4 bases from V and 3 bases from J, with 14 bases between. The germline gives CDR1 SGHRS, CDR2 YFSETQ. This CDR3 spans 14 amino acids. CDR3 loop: CASSPLGPVYEQYF. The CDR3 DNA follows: TGCGCCAGCAGCCCCCTGGGACCCGTCTACGAGCAGTACTTC.

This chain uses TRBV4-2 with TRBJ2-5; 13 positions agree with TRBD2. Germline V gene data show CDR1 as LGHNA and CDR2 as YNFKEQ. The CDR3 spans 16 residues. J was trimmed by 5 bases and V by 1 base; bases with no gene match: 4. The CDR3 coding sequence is TGTGCCAGCAGCCAAGGGACTAGCGGGGGAGGGGAGACCCAGTACTTC. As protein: CASSQGTSGGGETQYF.

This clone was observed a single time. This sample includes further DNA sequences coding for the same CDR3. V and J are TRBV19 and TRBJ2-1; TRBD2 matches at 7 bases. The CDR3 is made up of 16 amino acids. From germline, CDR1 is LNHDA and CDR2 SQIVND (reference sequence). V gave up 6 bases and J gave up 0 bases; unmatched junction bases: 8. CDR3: CASSNLLASSYNEQFF. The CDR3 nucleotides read TGTGCCAGTAGCAACCTACTAGCGAGCTCCTACAATGAGCAGTTCTTC.

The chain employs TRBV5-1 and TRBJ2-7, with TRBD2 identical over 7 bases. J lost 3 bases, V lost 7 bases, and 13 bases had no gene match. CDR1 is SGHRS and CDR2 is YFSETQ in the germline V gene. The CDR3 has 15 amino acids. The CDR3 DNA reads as TGCGCCAGCCGATTCGGGCCTAGCGGAAACTACGAGCAGTACTTC. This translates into CASRFGPSGNYEQYF.

CDR3 bases: TGTGCCAGCAGCTTATCAGTTGATGAGCAGTTCTTC. This encodes CASSLSVDEQFF. The genes are TRBV7-9 and TRBJ2-1; D gene ambiguous. CDR3 length equals 12 residues. Germline CDR1 and CDR2: SEHNR and FQNEAQ (reference sequence). Trimming removed 2 bases at V and 8 bases at J, with 7 bases between.

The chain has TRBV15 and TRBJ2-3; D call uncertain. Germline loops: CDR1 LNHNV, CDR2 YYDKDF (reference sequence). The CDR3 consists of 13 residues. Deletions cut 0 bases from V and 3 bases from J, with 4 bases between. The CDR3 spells CATSRDFTDTQYF. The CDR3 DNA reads TGTGCCACCAGCAGAGATTTTACAGATACGCAGTATTTT.

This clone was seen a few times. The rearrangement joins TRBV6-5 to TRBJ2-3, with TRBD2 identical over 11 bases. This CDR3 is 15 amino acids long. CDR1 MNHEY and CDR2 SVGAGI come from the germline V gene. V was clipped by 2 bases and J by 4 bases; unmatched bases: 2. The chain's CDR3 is CASSYIAGGADTQYF. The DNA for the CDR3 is TGTGCCAGCAGTTACATAGCGGGAGGGGCAGATACGCAGTATTTT.

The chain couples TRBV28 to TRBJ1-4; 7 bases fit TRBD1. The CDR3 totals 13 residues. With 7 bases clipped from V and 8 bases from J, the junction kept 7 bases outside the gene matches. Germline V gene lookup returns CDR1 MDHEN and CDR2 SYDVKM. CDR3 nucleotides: TGTGCCAGCATGGACAGGTTTAGAGAAAAACTGTTTTTT. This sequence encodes CASMDRFREKLFF.

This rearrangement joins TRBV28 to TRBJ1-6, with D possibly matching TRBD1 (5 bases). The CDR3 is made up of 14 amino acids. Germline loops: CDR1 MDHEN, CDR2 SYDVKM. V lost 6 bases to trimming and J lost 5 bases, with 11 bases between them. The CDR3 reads CASRPDSNNSPLHF. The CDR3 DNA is TGTGCCAGCAGACCTGACAGCAATAATTCACCCCTCCACTTT.

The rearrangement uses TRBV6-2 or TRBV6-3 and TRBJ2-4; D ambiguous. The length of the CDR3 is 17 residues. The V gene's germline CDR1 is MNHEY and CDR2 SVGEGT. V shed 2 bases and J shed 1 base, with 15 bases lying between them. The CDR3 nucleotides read TGTGCCAGCAGTTACCCGACTCGGGTTTTTGCCAAAAACATTCAGTACTTC. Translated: CASSYPTRVFAKNIQYF.

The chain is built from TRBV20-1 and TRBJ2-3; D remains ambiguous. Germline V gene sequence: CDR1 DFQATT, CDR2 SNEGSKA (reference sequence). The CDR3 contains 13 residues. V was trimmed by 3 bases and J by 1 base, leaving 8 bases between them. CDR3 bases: TGCAGTGCTAGTCCCCTGGGCACAGATACGCAGTATTTT. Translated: CSASPLGTDTQYF.

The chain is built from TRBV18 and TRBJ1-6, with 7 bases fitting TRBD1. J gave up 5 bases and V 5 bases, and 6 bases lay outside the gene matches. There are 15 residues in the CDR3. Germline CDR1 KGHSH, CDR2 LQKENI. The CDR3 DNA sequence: TGTGCCAGCTCATCGACAGGGTCCGATAATTCACCCCTCCACTTT. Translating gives CASSSTGSDNSPLHF. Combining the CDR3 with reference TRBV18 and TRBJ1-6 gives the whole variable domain NAGVMQNPRHLVRRRGQEARLRCSPMKGHSHVYWYRQLPEEGLKFMVYLQKENIIDESGMPKERFSAEFPKEGPSILRIQQVVRGDSAAYFCASSSTGSDNSPLHFGNGTRLTVT.

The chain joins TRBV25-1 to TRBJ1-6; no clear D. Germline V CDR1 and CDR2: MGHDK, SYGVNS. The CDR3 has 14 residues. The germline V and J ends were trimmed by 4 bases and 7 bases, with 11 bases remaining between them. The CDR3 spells CASSVTLRNSPLHF. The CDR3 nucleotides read TGTGCCAGCAGTGTCACGTTAAGAAATTCACCCCTCCACTTT. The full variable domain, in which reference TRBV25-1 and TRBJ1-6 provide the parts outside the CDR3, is EADIYQTPRYLVIGTGKKITLECSQTMGHDKMYWYQQDPGMELHLIHYSYGVNSTEKGDLSSESTVSRIRTEHFPLTLESARPSHTSQYLCASSVTLRNSPLHFGNGTRLTVT.

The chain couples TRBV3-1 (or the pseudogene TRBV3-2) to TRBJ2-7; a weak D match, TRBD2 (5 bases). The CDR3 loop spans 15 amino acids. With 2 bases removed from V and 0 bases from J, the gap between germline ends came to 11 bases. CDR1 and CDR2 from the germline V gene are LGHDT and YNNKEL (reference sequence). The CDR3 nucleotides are TGTGCCAGCAGCCAAAGGAGCGGAGCCTCCTACGAGCAGTACTTC. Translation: CASSQRSGASYEQYF.

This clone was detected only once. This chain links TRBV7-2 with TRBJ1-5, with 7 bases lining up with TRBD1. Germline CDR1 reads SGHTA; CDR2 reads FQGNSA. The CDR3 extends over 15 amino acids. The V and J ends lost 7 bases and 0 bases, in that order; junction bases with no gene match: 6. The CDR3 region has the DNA TGTGCCAGCACTCCGACAGGGACTAGCAATCAGCCCCAGCATTTT. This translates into CASTPTGTSNQPQHF.

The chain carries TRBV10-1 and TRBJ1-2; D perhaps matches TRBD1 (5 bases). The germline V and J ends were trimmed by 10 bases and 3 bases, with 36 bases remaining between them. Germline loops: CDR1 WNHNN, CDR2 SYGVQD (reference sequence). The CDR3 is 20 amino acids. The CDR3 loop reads CATPDHDQGREHLAYYGYTF. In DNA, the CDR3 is TGCGCCACCCCAGATCACGACCAGGGAAGGGAACACCTCGCATACTATGGCTACACCTTC.

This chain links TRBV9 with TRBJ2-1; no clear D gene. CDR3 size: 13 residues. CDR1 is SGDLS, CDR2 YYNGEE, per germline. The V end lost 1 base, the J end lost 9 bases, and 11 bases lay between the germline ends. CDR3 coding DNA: TGTGCCAGCAGCGTAAAGAGTCGCGGTGAGCAGTTCTTC. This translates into CASSVKSRGEQFF.

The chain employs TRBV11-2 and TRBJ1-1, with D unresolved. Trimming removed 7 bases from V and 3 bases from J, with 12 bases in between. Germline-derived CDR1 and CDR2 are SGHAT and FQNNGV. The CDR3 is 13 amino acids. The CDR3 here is CASTTRWDTEAFF. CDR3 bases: TGTGCCAGCACCACCCGGTGGGACACTGAAGCTTTCTTT.

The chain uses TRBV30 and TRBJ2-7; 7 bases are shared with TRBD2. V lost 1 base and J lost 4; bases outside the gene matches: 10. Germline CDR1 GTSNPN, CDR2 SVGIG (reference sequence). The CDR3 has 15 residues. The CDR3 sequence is CAWSGGGGRGYEQYF. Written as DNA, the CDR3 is TGTGCCTGGAGTGGCGGTGGCGGGAGAGGATACGAGCAGTACTTC.